Listed below are T cell receptor beta chains from one sample, sequenced in a study of T cell responses to AZD1222 COVID-19 vaccine. Assay used: immunoSEQ multiplex PCR; TCRdb lists only in-frame clones, some missing. The repertoire holds about 68,000 clones, about nine tenths seen once, with 7.5% to 9% in the top ten. The source material was peripheral blood, sampled on day 0 of AZD1222 vaccination. The receptors here all came from an adult in good health. Both conserved end residues are part of each CDR3. Each record gives: J gene, V gene, clone size, CDR3 length, D gene, CDR3 protein, CDR3 DNA. The D gene is left open where the match is weak. Rows give clone size only sometimes, using once, few, many, or a class for an expanded clone.

j_gene: TRBJ2-7; v_gene: TRBV4-3; abundance: .; len: 15; d_gene: .; CDR3aa: CASSQYIAVSYEQYF; CDR3nt: TGCGCCAGCAGCCAGTACATAGCGGTCTCCTACGAGCAGTACTTC
j_gene: TRBJ2-3; v_gene: TRBV6-6; abundance: few; len: 16; d_gene: TRBD1; CDR3aa: CASSYASPGTVTTQYF; CDR3nt: TGTGCCAGCAGTTACGCTAGTCCCGGGACAGTTACCACGCAGTATTTT
j_gene: TRBJ2-1; v_gene: TRBV15; abundance: .; len: 17; d_gene: .; CDR3aa: CATSSELASSSYNEQFF; CDR3nt: TGTGCCACCAGCAGTGAACTAGCCTCGAGCTCCTACAATGAGCAGTTCTTC
j_gene: TRBJ1-2; v_gene: TRBV7-2; abundance: .; len: 15; d_gene: TRBD1; CDR3aa: CASSVGQGANYGYTF; CDR3nt: TGTGCCAGCAGCGTGGGACAGGGGGCGAACTATGGCTACACCTTC
j_gene: TRBJ2-7; v_gene: TRBV7-9; abundance: .; len: 15; d_gene: .; CDR3aa: CASSLGIGSSYEQYF; CDR3nt: TGTGCCAGCAGCTTAGGAATTGGTTCCTCCTACGAGCAGTACTTC
j_gene: TRBJ2-1; v_gene: TRBV19; abundance: .; len: 13; d_gene: .; CDR3aa: CASSPDWFNEQFF; CDR3nt: TGTGCCAGTAGCCCGGACTGGTTCAATGAGCAGTTCTTC
j_gene: TRBJ1-2; v_gene: TRBV7-9; abundance: .; len: 16; d_gene: TRBD1; CDR3aa: CASSLAGQGEDYGYTF; CDR3nt: TGTGCCAGCAGCTTAGCGGGACAGGGAGAAGACTATGGCTACACCTTC
j_gene: TRBJ1-1; v_gene: TRBV15; abundance: .; len: 14; d_gene: TRBD1; CDR3aa: CATSRDRGNTEAFF; CDR3nt: TGTGCCACCAGCAGGGACAGGGGGAACACTGAAGCTTTCTTT
j_gene: TRBJ2-1; v_gene: TRBV3-1/TRBV3-2; abundance: .; len: 17; d_gene: TRBD2; CDR3aa: CASSQDLGLAGYDEQFF; CDR3nt: TGTGCCAGCAGCCAAGACTTGGGACTAGCGGGCTACGATGAGCAGTTCTTC
j_gene: TRBJ2-7; v_gene: TRBV11-1; abundance: .; len: 14; d_gene: .; CDR3aa: CASSLAPLGYEQYF; CDR3nt: TGTGCCAGCAGCTTAGCCCCGCTGGGGTACGAGCAGTACTTC
j_gene: TRBJ2-7; v_gene: TRBV5-1; abundance: once; len: 13; d_gene: TRBD2; CDR3aa: CAVYSGRSYEQYF; CDR3nt: TGCGCCGTATATAGCGGGAGATCCTACGAGCAGTACTTC
j_gene: TRBJ2-3; v_gene: TRBV6-4; abundance: .; len: 13; d_gene: .; CDR3aa: CASSEGVTDTQYF; CDR3nt: TGTGCCAGCAGTGAAGGGGTCACAGATACGCAGTATTTT
j_gene: TRBJ2-7; v_gene: TRBV4-3; abundance: .; len: 17; d_gene: TRBD2; CDR3aa: CASSQAAQLAGGQEQYF; CDR3nt: TGCGCCAGCAGCCAAGCAGCCCAACTAGCGGGAGGGCAGGAGCAGTACTTC
j_gene: TRBJ2-1; v_gene: TRBV6-5; abundance: .; len: 14; d_gene: TRBD2; CDR3aa: CASSYSAGYNEQFF; CDR3nt: TGTGCCAGCAGTTACTCAGCGGGGTACAATGAGCAGTTCTTC
j_gene: TRBJ2-1; v_gene: TRBV18; abundance: .; len: 16; d_gene: .; CDR3aa: CASSFSPPSSYNEQFF; CDR3nt: TGTGCCAGCTCATTTAGCCCCCCGAGCTCCTACAATGAGCAGTTCTTC
j_gene: TRBJ1-4; v_gene: TRBV28; abundance: .; len: 17; d_gene: TRBD1; CDR3aa: CASSTHGQGAAMEKLFF; CDR3nt: TGTGCCAGCAGTACCCACGGACAGGGGGCGGCGATGGAAAAACTGTTTTTT
j_gene: TRBJ2-1; v_gene: TRBV2; abundance: .; len: 12; d_gene: .; CDR3aa: CASSSGDGEQFF; CDR3nt: TGTGCCAGCAGTTCTGGGGACGGCGAGCAGTTCTTC
j_gene: TRBJ2-5; v_gene: TRBV5-1; abundance: .; len: 15; d_gene: .; CDR3aa: CASSLPTANEETQYF; CDR3nt: TGCGCCAGCAGCTTGCCGACGGCCAATGAGGAGACCCAGTACTTC
j_gene: TRBJ2-1; v_gene: TRBV19; abundance: .; len: 12; d_gene: TRBD2; CDR3aa: CASREGPGGQFF; CDR3nt: TGTGCCAGCAGGGAGGGACCTGGGGGGCAGTTCTTC
j_gene: TRBJ2-7; v_gene: TRBV6-1; abundance: .; len: 13; d_gene: .; CDR3aa: CASSEAYGTEQYF; CDR3nt: TGTGCCAGCAGTGAAGCGTACGGGACGGAGCAGTACTTC
j_gene: TRBJ1-2; v_gene: TRBV28; abundance: once; len: 11; d_gene: .; CDR3aa: CASSHRSGYTF; CDR3nt: TGTGCCAGCAGTCACCGGAGTGGCTACACCTTC
j_gene: TRBJ2-7; v_gene: TRBV7-9; abundance: .; len: 13; d_gene: .; CDR3aa: CASTPTPTLEQYF; CDR3nt: TGTGCCAGCACACCGACTCCTACTTTGGAGCAGTACTTC
j_gene: TRBJ1-2; v_gene: TRBV30; abundance: .; len: 15; d_gene: TRBD1; CDR3aa: CAWSVQGQGNYGYTF; CDR3nt: TGTGCCTGGAGTGTACAAGGACAGGGAAACTATGGCTACACCTTC
j_gene: TRBJ1-6; v_gene: TRBV6-5; abundance: .; len: 16; d_gene: .; CDR3aa: CASSYSISGNNSPLHF; CDR3nt: TGTGCCAGCAGTTACTCGATCTCAGGGAACAATTCACCCCTCCACTTT
j_gene: TRBJ2-5; v_gene: TRBV18; abundance: .; len: 15; d_gene: TRBD2; CDR3aa: CASSPLAGVLETQYF; CDR3nt: TGTGCCAGCTCACCACTAGCGGGAGTTCTGGAGACCCAGTACTTC
j_gene: TRBJ1-5; v_gene: TRBV24-1; abundance: .; len: 17; d_gene: .; CDR3aa: CATSDPNYYYSNQPQHF; CDR3nt: TGTGCCACCAGTGATCCTAACTACTATTATAGCAATCAGCCCCAGCATTTT
j_gene: TRBJ1-5; v_gene: TRBV4-2; abundance: .; len: 18; d_gene: .; CDR3aa: CASSQQTGSRQPRGPQHF; CDR3nt: TGTGCCAGCAGCCAACAAACGGGGTCGCGCCAGCCGAGGGGGCCCCAGCATTTT
j_gene: TRBJ2-2; v_gene: TRBV29-1; abundance: .; len: 12; d_gene: .; CDR3aa: CSVRVPTGELFF; CDR3nt: TGCAGCGTTCGCGTTCCCACCGGGGAGCTGTTTTTT
j_gene: TRBJ2-3; v_gene: TRBV30; abundance: .; len: 13; d_gene: .; CDR3aa: CAWSGRNTDTQYF; CDR3nt: TGTGCCTGGAGTGGGCGGAACACAGATACGCAGTATTTT
j_gene: TRBJ2-7; v_gene: TRBV4-1; abundance: .; len: 16; d_gene: .; CDR3aa: CASSQALDGGYYEQYF; CDR3nt: TGCGCCAGCAGCCAAGCCCTAGACGGCGGGTACTACGAGCAGTACTTC
j_gene: TRBJ1-5; v_gene: TRBV29-1; abundance: once; len: 13; d_gene: .; CDR3aa: CSVADRYNQPQHF; CDR3nt: TGCAGCGTCGCCGACCGATACAATCAGCCCCAGCATTTT
j_gene: TRBJ2-7; v_gene: TRBV21-1; abundance: once; len: 15; d_gene: .; CDR3aa: CASSKTSGSSYEQYF; CDR3nt: TGTGCCAGCAGCAAGACTAGCGGGAGCTCATACGAGCAGTACTTC
j_gene: TRBJ1-4; v_gene: TRBV28; abundance: .; len: 14; d_gene: .; CDR3aa: CASSASMGGEKLFF; CDR3nt: TGTGCCAGCAGTGCTTCGATGGGGGGTGAAAAACTGTTTTTT
j_gene: TRBJ1-2; v_gene: TRBV19; abundance: .; len: 11; d_gene: .; CDR3aa: CASSTFSGYTF; CDR3nt: TGTGCCAGTAGCACCTTTTCCGGCTACACCTTC
j_gene: TRBJ1-2; v_gene: TRBV2; abundance: .; len: 15; d_gene: .; CDR3aa: CASSLETGKNYGYTF; CDR3nt: TGTGCCAGCAGCCTGGAGACAGGAAAGAACTATGGCTACACCTTC
j_gene: TRBJ1-1; v_gene: TRBV19; abundance: .; len: 15; d_gene: .; CDR3aa: CASSIGGLSGTEAFF; CDR3nt: TGTGCCAGTAGTATTGGGGGACTCTCGGGAACTGAAGCTTTCTTT
j_gene: TRBJ2-3; v_gene: TRBV25-1; abundance: .; len: 17; d_gene: TRBD2; CDR3aa: CASSDMTSGRSTDTQYF; CDR3nt: TGTGCCAGCAGTGATATGACTAGCGGGAGGAGCACAGATACGCAGTATTTT
j_gene: TRBJ1-2; v_gene: TRBV4-1; abundance: .; len: 15; d_gene: TRBD1; CDR3aa: CASSETDRTFYGYTF; CDR3nt: TGCGCCAGCAGCGAGACGGACAGGACCTTTTATGGCTACACCTTC
j_gene: TRBJ2-7; v_gene: TRBV25-1; abundance: .; len: 15; d_gene: TRBD1; CDR3aa: CASSEGSGGMYEQYF; CDR3nt: TGTGCCAGCAGTGAAGGGTCAGGGGGAATGTACGAGCAGTACTTC
j_gene: TRBJ1-2; v_gene: TRBV25-1; abundance: .; len: 12; d_gene: .; CDR3aa: CAAREGWYGYTF; CDR3nt: TGTGCCGCGCGTGAGGGTTGGTATGGCTACACCTTC
j_gene: TRBJ2-1; v_gene: TRBV9; abundance: .; len: 14; d_gene: .; CDR3aa: CASQKGVSYNEQFF; CDR3nt: TGTGCCAGCCAGAAGGGCGTCTCCTACAATGAGCAGTTCTTC
j_gene: TRBJ2-7; v_gene: TRBV13; abundance: .; len: 14; d_gene: TRBD1; CDR3aa: CASSLGTGAGEQYF; CDR3nt: TGTGCCAGCAGCTTAGGGACAGGGGCGGGCGAGCAGTACTTC
j_gene: TRBJ2-3; v_gene: TRBV27; abundance: .; len: 15; d_gene: .; CDR3aa: CASSSGTLITDTQYF; CDR3nt: TGTGCCAGCAGCTCCGGGACACTGATCACAGATACGCAGTATTTT
j_gene: TRBJ1-1; v_gene: TRBV12-3/TRBV12-4; abundance: .; len: 12; d_gene: .; CDR3aa: CASSPWNTEAFF; CDR3nt: TGTGCCAGCAGTCCTTGGAACACTGAAGCTTTCTTT
j_gene: TRBJ2-5; v_gene: TRBV11-1; abundance: .; len: 14; d_gene: TRBD1; CDR3aa: CASSSTTGHETQYF; CDR3nt: TGTGCCAGCAGCTCAACGACAGGGCACGAGACCCAGTACTTC
j_gene: TRBJ2-2; v_gene: TRBV18; abundance: .; len: 15; d_gene: TRBD2; CDR3aa: CASSPVAGGPGELFF; CDR3nt: TGTGCCAGCTCACCAGTAGCGGGAGGTCCCGGGGAGCTGTTTTTT
j_gene: TRBJ2-7; v_gene: TRBV27; abundance: .; len: 14; d_gene: .; CDR3aa: CASSFDRSSYEQYF; CDR3nt: TGTGCCAGCAGTTTCGACAGGAGCTCCTACGAGCAGTACTTC
j_gene: TRBJ1-1; v_gene: TRBV27; abundance: .; len: 14; d_gene: .; CDR3aa: CASSPAGRNTEAFF; CDR3nt: TGTGCCAGCAGTCCAGCAGGGCGGAACACTGAAGCTTTCTTT
j_gene: TRBJ2-5; v_gene: TRBV20-1; abundance: .; len: 14; d_gene: TRBD2; CDR3aa: CSASPGLEGETQYF; CDR3nt: TGCAGTGCTAGTCCGGGACTAGAAGGAGAGACCCAGTACTTC
j_gene: TRBJ1-6; v_gene: TRBV7-3; abundance: .; len: 14; d_gene: TRBD1; CDR3aa: CASSLNRGNSPLHF; CDR3nt: TGTGCCAGCAGCTTAAACAGGGGTAATTCACCCCTCCACTTT
j_gene: TRBJ1-1; v_gene: TRBV10-1; abundance: .; len: 16; d_gene: .; CDR3aa: CASSGPGSGSGTEAFF; CDR3nt: TGCGCCAGCAGTGGTCCGGGTTCGGGATCGGGCACTGAAGCTTTCTTT
j_gene: TRBJ2-1; v_gene: TRBV4-3; abundance: .; len: 14; d_gene: TRBD2; CDR3aa: CASSQDRGSYEQFF; CDR3nt: TGCGCCAGCAGCCAAGATCGCGGGAGCTACGAGCAGTTCTTC
j_gene: TRBJ2-1; v_gene: TRBV29-1; abundance: .; len: 14; d_gene: .; CDR3aa: CSVDLGPLGNEQFF; CDR3nt: TGCAGCGTGGACCTAGGACCTCTAGGGAATGAGCAGTTCTTC
j_gene: TRBJ1-5; v_gene: TRBV27; abundance: .; len: 18; d_gene: .; CDR3aa: CASSLSGKQVGANQPQHF; CDR3nt: TGTGCCAGCAGTTTATCGGGGAAGCAGGTCGGAGCCAATCAGCCCCAGCATTTT
j_gene: TRBJ2-4; v_gene: TRBV24-1; abundance: .; len: 15; d_gene: .; CDR3aa: CATSDGRLPKNIQYF; CDR3nt: TGTGCCACCAGTGATGGACGATTACCCAAAAACATTCAGTACTTC
j_gene: TRBJ2-3; v_gene: TRBV19; abundance: .; len: 15; d_gene: TRBD1; CDR3aa: CASTMGQGASDTQYF; CDR3nt: TGTGCCAGTACTATGGGACAGGGGGCATCAGATACGCAGTATTTT
j_gene: TRBJ1-1; v_gene: TRBV10-2; abundance: .; len: 15; d_gene: .; CDR3aa: CASTDPLGNSTEAFF; CDR3nt: TGCGCCAGCACTGACCCATTGGGGAATTCCACTGAAGCTTTCTTT
j_gene: TRBJ2-7; v_gene: TRBV5-1; abundance: .; len: 13; d_gene: .; CDR3aa: CASSPGRTYEQYF; CDR3nt: TGCGCCAGCAGCCCAGGACGGACCTACGAGCAGTACTTC
j_gene: TRBJ2-4; v_gene: TRBV18; abundance: .; len: 16; d_gene: .; CDR3aa: CASSPGVGQAKNIQYF; CDR3nt: TGTGCCAGCTCACCAGGGGTAGGGCAAGCCAAAAACATTCAGTACTTC